These 6 T cell receptor beta chains were sequenced from one sample in a study of early T cells in non-severe SARS-CoV-2 infection. TCRdb used MiXCR to reprocess the 5' RACE reads, holding one entry per CDR3 protein. The table shows about 84,000 distinct CDR3 sequences, with about 12% occurring only once. Specimen: whole blood. The receptor set was obtained from an adult who was a healthcare worker with PCR-confirmed SARS-CoV-2 infection or an uninfected control (not recorded which).

This clonotype was observed a handful of times. The chain links TRBV6-2 or TRBV6-3 to TRBJ2-7; D not resolved. V was cut by 6 bases and J by 0 bases, with 12 bases left in between. Germline CDR1 and CDR2: MNHEY and SVGEGT. CDR3 size: 14 residues. This chain's CDR3 is CASRPMTLSYEQYF. CDR3 sequence (DNA): TGTGCCAGCAGACCTATGACTCTCTCCTACGAGCAGTACTTC.

The chain has TRBV5-1 and TRBJ1-1, with 7 bases that match TRBD1. V lost 4 bases to trimming and J lost 10 bases; unmatched junction nucleotides: 7. Germline values: CDR1 SGHRS, CDR2 YFSETQ. The CDR3 length is 12 residues. CDR3 sequence (DNA): TGCGCCAGCAGCCCCACAGGGGCCCGAGCTTTCTTT. Protein: CASSPTGARAFF.

This clonotype was counted at least ten times. The rearrangement joins TRBV9 to TRBJ2-1; no reliable D call. CDR1 is SGDLS and CDR2 is YYNGEE in the germline V gene. The V end lost 4 bases, the J end lost 2 bases, and 7 bases lay between the germline ends. The length of the CDR3 is 13 residues. The CDR3 sequence is CASSLFAYNEQFF. The CDR3 DNA sequence: TGTGCCAGCAGCCTCTTCGCCTACAATGAGCAGTTCTTC.

The CDR3 loop reads CASSTEASGLLETQYF. The DNA for the CDR3 is TGCGCCAGCAGCACGGAGGCTAGCGGGCTGCTAGAGACCCAGTACTTC. The chain links TRBV5-1 to TRBJ2-5; 8 bases line up with TRBD2. The CDR3 is 16 amino acids. CDR1 SGHRS and CDR2 YFSETQ come from the germline V gene. V shed 4 bases, J shed 4 bases, and the junction held 12 bases outside the gene matches.

There are a few counts of this clonotype. The rearrangement joins TRBV7-3 to TRBJ2-1; 7 bases line up with TRBD1. CDR3 length: 14 amino acids. The V gene's germline CDR1 is SGHTA and CDR2 FQGTGA. The V gene end was trimmed by 4 bases and the J gene end by 8 bases; junction bases not matched to a gene: 8. This CDR3 is CASSSTGPRDEQFF. The CDR3 bases are TGTGCCAGCAGCTCGACAGGGCCGAGGGATGAGCAGTTCTTC. Combining the CDR3 with reference TRBV7-3 and TRBJ2-1 gives the whole variable domain GAGVSQTPSNKVTEKGKYVELRCDPISGHTALYWYRQSLGQGPEFLIYFQGTGAADDSGLPNDRFFAVRPEGSVSTLKIQRTERGDSAVYLCASSSTGPRDEQFFGPGTRLTVL.

This clonotype was found a few times. The J gene is TRBJ2-1, the V gene TRBV6-5; 7 bases fit TRBD2. From germline, CDR1 is MNHEY and CDR2 SVGAGI. The ends lost 2 bases at V and 7 bases at J; junction bases unmatched: 5. The CDR3 loop spans 14 amino acids. The CDR3 is CASSYMERGNEQFF. Here the CDR3 DNA reads TGTGCCAGCAGTTACATGGAGCGGGGAAATGAGCAGTTCTTC.